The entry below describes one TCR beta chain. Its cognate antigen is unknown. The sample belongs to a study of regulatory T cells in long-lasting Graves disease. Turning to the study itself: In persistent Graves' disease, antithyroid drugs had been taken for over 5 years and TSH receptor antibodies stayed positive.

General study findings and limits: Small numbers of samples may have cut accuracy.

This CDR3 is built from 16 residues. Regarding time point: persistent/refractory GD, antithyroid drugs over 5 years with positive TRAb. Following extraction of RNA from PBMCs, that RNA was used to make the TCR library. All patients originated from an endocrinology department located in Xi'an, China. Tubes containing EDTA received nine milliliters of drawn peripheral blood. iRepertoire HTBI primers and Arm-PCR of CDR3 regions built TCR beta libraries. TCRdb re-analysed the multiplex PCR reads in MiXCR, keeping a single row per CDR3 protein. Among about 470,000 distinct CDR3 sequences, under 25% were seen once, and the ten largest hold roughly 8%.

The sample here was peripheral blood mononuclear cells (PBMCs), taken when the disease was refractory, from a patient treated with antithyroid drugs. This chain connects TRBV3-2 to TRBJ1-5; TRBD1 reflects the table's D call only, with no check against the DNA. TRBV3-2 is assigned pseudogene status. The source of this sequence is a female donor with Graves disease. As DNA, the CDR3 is TGTGCCAGCAGCCAACCCCCGGTGGGGAGCAATCAGCCCCAGCATTTT. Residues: CASSQPPVGSNQPQHF.